This T cell receptor beta chain derives from a study of T cells in localized non-small cell lung cancer. Using immunoSEQ multiplex PCR, the repertoire was profiled, and TCRdb retains in-frame clones only, with some absent. The sample holds about 40,000 clones, around 81% seen once. This CDR3 has 16 residues. Germline lookup yields CDR1 SGHNT and CDR2 YYREEE (reference sequence). V was trimmed by 3 bases and J by 2 bases, leaving 15 bases between them. Remarks on this clone: Its specificity is not known.

Study results and caveats: Prolonged overall survival went with higher T cell density in the blood. The study detected a median around 57 of the top 100 tumor clones in adjacent lung. In uninvolved adjacent lung, T cell clonality reached its highest value, exceeding tumor. Tumor samples were not multi-region, leaving intratumor heterogeneity unexcluded.

The sequence derives from a male donor older than 55 with stage II lung adenocarcinoma. The specimen comprised peripheral blood mononuclear cells, sampled before any cancer treatment. V and J are TRBV5-4 and TRBJ1-3; possible D gene TRBD1, 6 bases. The CDR3 DNA reads as TGTGCCAGCAGCTCCCAAACCCCAGGGGCTGGAAACACCATATATTTT. It yields the protein CASSSQTPGAGNTIYF.